This passage covers 12 T cell receptor beta chains from one sample sequenced in a study of glioma-infiltrating T cells. Using RNA template, CDR3s of TCR alpha and beta were amplified with iRepertoire arm-PCR. TCRdb fed the multiplex PCR reads into MiXCR, producing one record per CDR3 protein. The profile shows approximately 20,000 distinct CDR3 sequences, around 23% of them singletons. Sequencing used glioma tissue, nonneoplastic brain tissue, or PBMCs (not recorded which). All receptors come from a human donor with low-grade glioma or glioblastoma, undergoing nonglioma brain surgery, or in good health (not recorded which).

The gene calls are TRBV30 and TRBJ1-2; D possibly corresponds to TRBD1 (6 bases). The CDR3 extends over 15 amino acids. Trimming took 7 bases from V and 8 from J, leaving 26 bases between them. Germline V gene sequence: CDR1 GTSNPN, CDR2 SVGIG (reference sequence). As DNA, the CDR3 is TGTGCCTACGAACAGGGAGTGGGACAAGAAAGAGGCTACACCTTC. This translates into CAYEQGVGQERGYTF.

This clonotype occurred many times. The chain combines TRBV2 with TRBJ1-1; D is perhaps TRBD1 (5 bases). V lost 10 bases and J lost 0, with 12 bases in between. The CDR3 is 13 residues long. CDR1 is SNHLY, CDR2 FYNNEI, per germline. The CDR3 is CATTKTVNTEAFF. The DNA of the CDR3 is TGTGCCACTACGAAGACAGTGAACACTGAAGCTTTCTTT.

In this sample, this clonotype is medium-sized. This chain joins TRBV6-2 or TRBV6-3 and TRBJ2-3; D uncertain. This CDR3 is built from 14 residues. Deletions cut 2 bases from V and 3 bases from J, with 9 bases between. CDR1 and CDR2 from the germline V gene are MNHEY and SVGEGT. The CDR3 sequence is CASSYGPWTDTQYF. The CDR3 DNA reads TGTGCCAGCAGTTACGGCCCGTGGACAGATACGCAGTATTTT.

This clonotype was seen only a few times. The CDR3 region is CASSRTTDSSMNTEAFF. The CDR3 region has the DNA TGTGCCAGCAGTCGAACTACCGACAGCTCTATGAACACTGAAGCTTTCTTT. The V and J genes are TRBV2 and TRBJ1-1; possibly TRBD1 for D (5 bases). This CDR3 spans 17 amino acids. Looked up from germline, CDR1 is SNHLY and CDR2 is FYNNEI. Trimming left V 5 bases short and J 0 bases short, with 19 bases between. Variable domain in full (rest from reference TRBV2 and TRBJ1-1): EPEVTQTPSHQVTQMGQEVILRCVPISNHLYFYWYRQILGQKVEFLVSFYNNEISEKSEIFDDQFSVERPDGSNFTLKIRSTKLEDSAMYFCASSRTTDSSMNTEAFFGQGTRLTVV.

The chain employs TRBV3-1 and TRBJ2-5; tentative D call: TRBD2 (7 bases). This CDR3 spans 18 amino acids. Germline loops: CDR1 LGHDT, CDR2 YNNKEL (reference sequence). Trimming pared 2 bases from V and 2 bases from J, leaving 21 bases between. The CDR3 DNA reads as TGTGCCAGCAGCCAAAAGGGGGGGGCTAGCGGTGGACAAGAGACCCAGTACTTC. Translated, it gives CASSQKGGASGGQETQYF.

As for this clonotype: One end of the junction fails to match germline, which may point to a read error. The gene calls are TRBV7-9 and TRBJ1-1, with D maybe TRBD1 (5 bases). CDR1 SEHNR and CDR2 FQNEAQ come from the germline V gene (reference sequence). CDR3 length: 16 amino acids. The CDR3 sequence is CASSYNADQTAGSASF. CDR3 sequence (DNA): TGTGCCAGCAGCTATAACGCTGATCAAACGGCAGGGTCAGCTTCCTTT. The entire variable domain, with the rest obtained from reference TRBV7-9 and TRBJ1-1, is as follows: DTGVSQNPRHKITKRGQNVTFRCDPISEHNRLYWYRQTLGQGPEFLTYFQNEAQLEKSRLLSDRFSAERPKGSFSTLEIQRTEQGDSAMYLCASSYNADQTAGSASFGQGTRLTVV.

Of note for this clonotype: One junction end does not reproduce the germline sequence, and a read error may be involved. The V call is TRBV24-1, the J call TRBJ1-5; no clear D gene. The CDR3 length is 13 residues. Germline V CDR1 and CDR2: KGHDR, SFDVKD. The CDR3 spells CAASIGLNQPQHF. The CDR3 coding sequence is TGCGCCGCCAGCATCGGACTAAATCAGCCCCAGCATTTT.

Only a few counts were recorded for this clonotype. The chain links TRBV18 to TRBJ1-4; D is uncertain. Germline V gene sequence: CDR1 KGHSH, CDR2 LQKENI. V shed 6 bases and J shed 0 bases, with 8 bases lying between them. The CDR3 extends over 14 amino acids. This CDR3 is CASSSETTNEKLFF. The CDR3 DNA follows: TGTGCCAGCTCCTCAGAGACAACTAATGAAAAACTGTTTTTT.

This clonotype was seen more than once but under ten times. V is TRBV7-9 and J is TRBJ2-7; a weak D match, TRBD2 (5 bases). From germline, CDR1 is SEHNR and CDR2 FQNEAQ (reference sequence). Trimming took 2 bases from V and 3 from J, leaving 8 bases between them. This CDR3 has 13 amino acids. The DNA for the CDR3 is TGTGCCAGCAGCTTACGGGGTGTCTACGAGCAGTACTTC. This sequence encodes CASSLRGVYEQYF.

The gene calls are TRBV7-2 and TRBJ2-3; 8 bases agree with TRBD2. The CDR3 has 14 amino acids. The junction had 4 bases not matched to a gene; V was cut back by 3 bases and J by 5 bases. CDR1 is SGHTA, CDR2 FQGNSA, per germline. In DNA, the CDR3 is TGTGCCAGCAGCTTCGGCGGGGGGATAGATACGCAGTATTTT. Its translation is CASSFGGGIDTQYF.

The V call is TRBV3-1, the J call TRBJ2-3; 10 bases agree with TRBD2. With 1 base clipped from V and 3 bases from J, the junction kept 7 bases outside the gene matches. Germline assignment: CDR1 LGHDT and CDR2 YNNKEL (reference sequence). CDR3 size: 17 residues. DNA of the CDR3: TGTGCCAGCAGCCAAGGTTGGGCTAGCGGGGGAACAGATACGCAGTATTTT. This sequence encodes CASSQGWASGGTDTQYF.

This clonotype appeared many times. The J gene is TRBJ2-1, the V gene TRBV20-1, with TRBD2 identical over 9 bases. V was clipped by 4 bases and J by 4 bases; unmatched bases: 5. The CDR3 length is 14 residues. Germline loops: CDR1 DFQATT, CDR2 SNEGSKA (reference sequence). Here the CDR3 DNA reads TGCAGTGCTAAACGACTAGCGGAGTACAATGAGCAGTTCTTC. Protein product: CSAKRLAEYNEQFF.